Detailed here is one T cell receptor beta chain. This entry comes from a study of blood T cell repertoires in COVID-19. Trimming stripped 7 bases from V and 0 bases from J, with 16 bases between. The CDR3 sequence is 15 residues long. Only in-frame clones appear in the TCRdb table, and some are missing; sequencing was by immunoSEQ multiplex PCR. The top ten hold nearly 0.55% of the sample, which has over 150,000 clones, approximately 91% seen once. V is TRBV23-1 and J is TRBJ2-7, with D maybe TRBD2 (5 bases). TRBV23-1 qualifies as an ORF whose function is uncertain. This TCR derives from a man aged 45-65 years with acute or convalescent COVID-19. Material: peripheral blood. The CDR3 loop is CASTPVGTSSYEQYF. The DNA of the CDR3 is TGCGCCAGCACCCCGGTGGGCACTAGCTCCTACGAGCAGTACTTC.